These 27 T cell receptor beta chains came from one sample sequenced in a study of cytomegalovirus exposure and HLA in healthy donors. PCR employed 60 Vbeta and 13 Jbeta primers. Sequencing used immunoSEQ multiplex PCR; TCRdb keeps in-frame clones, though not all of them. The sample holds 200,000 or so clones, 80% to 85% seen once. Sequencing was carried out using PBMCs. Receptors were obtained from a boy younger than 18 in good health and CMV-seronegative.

The chain's CDR3 is CASSYGLATDTQYF. The DNA for the CDR3 is TGTGCCAGCAGTTACGGACTAGCCACAGATACGCAGTATTTT. The V gene is TRBV6-6, the J gene TRBJ2-3; TRBD2 matches 8 bases. Germline values: CDR1 MNHNY, CDR2 SVGAGI (reference sequence). V was pared by 2 bases and J by 2 bases, with 0 bases of the junction left unmatched. This CDR3 contains 14 residues.

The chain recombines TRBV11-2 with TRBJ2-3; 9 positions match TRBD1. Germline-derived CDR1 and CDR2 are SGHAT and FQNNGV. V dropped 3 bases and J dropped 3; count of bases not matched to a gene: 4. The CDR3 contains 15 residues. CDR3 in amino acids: CASSFRGQGTDTQYF. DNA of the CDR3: TGTGCCAGCAGCTTCCGGGGACAGGGAACAGATACGCAGTATTTT.

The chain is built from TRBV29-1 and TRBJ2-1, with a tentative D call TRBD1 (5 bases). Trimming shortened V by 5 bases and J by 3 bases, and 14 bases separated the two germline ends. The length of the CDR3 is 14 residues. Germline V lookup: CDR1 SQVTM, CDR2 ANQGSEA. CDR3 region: CSVLVQGVYNEQFF. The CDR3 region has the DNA TGCAGCGTTTTAGTCCAGGGTGTCTACAATGAGCAGTTCTTC.

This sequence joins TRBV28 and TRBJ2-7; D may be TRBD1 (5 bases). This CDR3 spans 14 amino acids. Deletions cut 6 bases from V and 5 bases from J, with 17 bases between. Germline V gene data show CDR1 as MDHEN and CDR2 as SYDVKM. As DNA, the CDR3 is TGTGCCAGCAGCGTAGATCTAGACAGAAACGAGCAGTACTTC. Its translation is CASSVDLDRNEQYF.

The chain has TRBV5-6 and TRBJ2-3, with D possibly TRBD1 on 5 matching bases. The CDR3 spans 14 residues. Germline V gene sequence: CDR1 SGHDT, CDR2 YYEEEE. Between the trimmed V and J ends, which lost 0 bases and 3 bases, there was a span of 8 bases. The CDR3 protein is CASSLEQGTDTQYF. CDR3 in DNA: TGTGCCAGCAGCTTGGAGCAGGGAACAGATACGCAGTATTTT.

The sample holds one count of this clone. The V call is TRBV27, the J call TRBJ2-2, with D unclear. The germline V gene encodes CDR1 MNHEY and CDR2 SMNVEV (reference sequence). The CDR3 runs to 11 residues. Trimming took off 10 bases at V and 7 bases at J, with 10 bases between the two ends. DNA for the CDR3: TGTGCCATCGAGCGCGGCGGGGAGCTGTTTTTT. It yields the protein CAIERGGELFF.

The CDR3, as DNA: TGTGCCAGCGGCCGGGACACAGATCAGCCCCAGCATTTT. Encoded protein: CASGRDTDQPQHF. The V and J genes are TRBV6-5 and TRBJ1-5; the D gene is possibly TRBD1 (6 bases). V lost 8 bases and J lost 5, with 13 bases in between. The CDR3 runs 13 residues. The germline gives CDR1 MNHEY, CDR2 SVGAGI.

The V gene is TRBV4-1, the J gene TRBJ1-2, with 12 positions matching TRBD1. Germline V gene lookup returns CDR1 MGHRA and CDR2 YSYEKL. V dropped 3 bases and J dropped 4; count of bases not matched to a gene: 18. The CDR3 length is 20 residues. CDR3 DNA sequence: TGCGCCAGCAGCCACCTCTACTCCCCCGGGACAGGGGGCCCCAGCTATGGCTACACCTTC. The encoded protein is CASSHLYSPGTGGPSYGYTF.

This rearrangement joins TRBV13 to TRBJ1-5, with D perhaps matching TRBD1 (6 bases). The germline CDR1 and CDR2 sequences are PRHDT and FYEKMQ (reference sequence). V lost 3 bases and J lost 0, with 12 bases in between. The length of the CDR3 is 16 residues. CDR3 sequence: CASSLGAANSNQPQHF. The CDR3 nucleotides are TGTGCCAGCAGCTTGGGGGCAGCGAATAGCAATCAGCCCCAGCATTTT.

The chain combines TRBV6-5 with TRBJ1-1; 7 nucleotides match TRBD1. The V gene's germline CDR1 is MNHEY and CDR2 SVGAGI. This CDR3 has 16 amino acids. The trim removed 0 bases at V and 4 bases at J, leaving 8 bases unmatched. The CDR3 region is CASSYSPGAGGTEAFF. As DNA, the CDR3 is TGTGCCAGCAGTTACTCGCCCGGGGCAGGGGGCACTGAAGCTTTCTTT.

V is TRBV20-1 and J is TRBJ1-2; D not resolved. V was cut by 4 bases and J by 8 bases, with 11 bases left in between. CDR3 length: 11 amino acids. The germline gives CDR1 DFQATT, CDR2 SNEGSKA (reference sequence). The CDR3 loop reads CSATGEAGYTF. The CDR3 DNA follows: TGCAGTGCTACCGGGGAGGCGGGCTACACCTTC.

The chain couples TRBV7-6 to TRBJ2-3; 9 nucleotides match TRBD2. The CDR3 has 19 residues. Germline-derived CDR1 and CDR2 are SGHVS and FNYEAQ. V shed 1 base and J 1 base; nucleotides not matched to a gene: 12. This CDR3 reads CASSLEAPLRGGGTDTQYF. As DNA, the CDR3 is TGTGCCAGCAGCTTAGAAGCTCCGTTGCGGGGGGGAGGCACAGATACGCAGTATTTT.

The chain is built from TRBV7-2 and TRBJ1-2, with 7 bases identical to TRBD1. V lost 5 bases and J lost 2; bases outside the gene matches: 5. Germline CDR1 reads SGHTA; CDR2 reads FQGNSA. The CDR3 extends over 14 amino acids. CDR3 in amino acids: CASSVIQGNYGYTF. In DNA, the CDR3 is TGTGCCAGCAGCGTTATACAGGGGAACTATGGCTACACCTTC.

The CDR3 sequence: CASSQGAGADNEQFF. In DNA form, the CDR3 reads TGCGCCAGCAGTCAGGGAGCGGGGGCCGACAATGAGCAGTTCTTC. V is TRBV23-1 and J is TRBJ2-1; 8 positions agree with TRBD2. Being an ORF, TRBV23-1 has a function that is uncertain. The V gene end was trimmed by 3 bases and the J gene end by 5 bases; junction bases not matched to a gene: 6. The length of the CDR3 is 15 residues.

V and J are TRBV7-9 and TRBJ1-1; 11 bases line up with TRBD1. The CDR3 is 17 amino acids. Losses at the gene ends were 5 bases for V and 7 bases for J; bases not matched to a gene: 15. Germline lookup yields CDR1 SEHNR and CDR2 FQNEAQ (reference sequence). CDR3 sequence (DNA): TGTGCCAGCAGCCCGCGCGGCGGGACAGGGGGTAACCGTGAAGCTTTCTTT. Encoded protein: CASSPRGGTGGNREAFF. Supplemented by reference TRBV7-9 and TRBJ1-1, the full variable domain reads DTGVSQNPRHKITKRGQNVTFRCDPISEHNRLYWYRQTLGQGPEFLTYFQNEAQLEKSRLLSDRFSAERPKGSFSTLEIQRTEQGDSAMYLCASSPRGGTGGNREAFFGQGTRLTVV.

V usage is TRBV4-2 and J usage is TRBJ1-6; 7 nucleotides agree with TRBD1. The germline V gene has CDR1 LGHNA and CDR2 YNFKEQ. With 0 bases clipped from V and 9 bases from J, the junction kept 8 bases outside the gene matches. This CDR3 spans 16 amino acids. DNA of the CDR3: TGTGCCAGCAGCCAAGATTTGACAGGGCTTAGTTCACCCCTCCACTTT. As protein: CASSQDLTGLSSPLHF.

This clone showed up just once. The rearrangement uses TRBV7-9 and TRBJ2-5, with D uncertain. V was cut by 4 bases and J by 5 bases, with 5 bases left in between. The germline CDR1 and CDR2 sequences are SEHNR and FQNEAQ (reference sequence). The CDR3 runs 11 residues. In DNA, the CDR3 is TGTGCCAGCAGCTCACAGGAGACCCAGTACTTC. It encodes CASSSQETQYF.

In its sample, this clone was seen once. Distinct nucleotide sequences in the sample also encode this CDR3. The CDR3 loop reads CASSSTEYNSPLHF. CDR3 bases: TGTGCCAGCAGCTCGACAGAGTATAATTCACCCCTCCACTTT. The chain uses TRBV5-6 and TRBJ1-6; TRBD1 is a possible D gene (5 bases). V was clipped by 3 bases and J by 4 bases, with 8 bases between them. This CDR3 region has 14 residues. Germline values: CDR1 SGHDT, CDR2 YYEEEE.

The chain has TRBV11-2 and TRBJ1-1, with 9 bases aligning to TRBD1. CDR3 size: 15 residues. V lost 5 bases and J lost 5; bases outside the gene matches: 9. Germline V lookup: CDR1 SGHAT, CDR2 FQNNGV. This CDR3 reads CASSPVRDRATEAFF. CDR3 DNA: TGTGCCAGCAGCCCCGTCCGGGACAGGGCGACTGAAGCTTTCTTT.

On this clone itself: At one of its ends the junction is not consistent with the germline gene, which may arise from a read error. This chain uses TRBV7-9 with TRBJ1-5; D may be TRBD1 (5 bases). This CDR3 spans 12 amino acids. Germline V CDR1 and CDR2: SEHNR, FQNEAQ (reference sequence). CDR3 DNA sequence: TGTTCCAGCAGCCTCATGGACACGTCCCAGCATTTT. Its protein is CSSSLMDTSQHF.

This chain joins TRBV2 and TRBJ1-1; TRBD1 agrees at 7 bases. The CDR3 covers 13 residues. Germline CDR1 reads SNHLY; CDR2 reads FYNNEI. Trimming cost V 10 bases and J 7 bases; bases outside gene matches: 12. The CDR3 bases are TGTGCCACGACAGGGCCTCAGGATGGTGAAGCTTTCTTT. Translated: CATTGPQDGEAFF.

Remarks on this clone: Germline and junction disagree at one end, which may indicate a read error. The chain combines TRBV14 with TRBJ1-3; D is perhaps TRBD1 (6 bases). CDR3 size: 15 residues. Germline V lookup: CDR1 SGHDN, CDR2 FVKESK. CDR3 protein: CAGSQGAQGGNTIYF. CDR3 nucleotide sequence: TGTGCCGGCAGCCAAGGAGCACAGGGAGGAAACACCATATATTTT.

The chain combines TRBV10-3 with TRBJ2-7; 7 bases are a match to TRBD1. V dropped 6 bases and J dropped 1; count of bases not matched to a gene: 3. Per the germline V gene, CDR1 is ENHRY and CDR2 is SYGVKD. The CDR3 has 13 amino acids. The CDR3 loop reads CAIRETGSYEQYF. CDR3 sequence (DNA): TGTGCCATCAGGGAGACAGGGTCCTACGAGCAGTACTTC.

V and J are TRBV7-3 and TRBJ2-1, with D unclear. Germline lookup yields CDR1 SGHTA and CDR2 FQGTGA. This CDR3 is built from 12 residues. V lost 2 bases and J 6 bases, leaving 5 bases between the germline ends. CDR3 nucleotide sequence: TGTGCCAGCAGCTTATTCGGCAATGAGCAGTTCTTC. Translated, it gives CASSLFGNEQFF.

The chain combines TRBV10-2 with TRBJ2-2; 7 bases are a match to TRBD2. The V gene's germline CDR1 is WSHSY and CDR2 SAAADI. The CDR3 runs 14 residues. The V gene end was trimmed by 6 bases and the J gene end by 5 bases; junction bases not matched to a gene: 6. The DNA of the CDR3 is TGCGCCAGCAGAGCTAGCGGAGCTACCGGGGAGCTGTTTTTT. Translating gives CASRASGATGELFF.

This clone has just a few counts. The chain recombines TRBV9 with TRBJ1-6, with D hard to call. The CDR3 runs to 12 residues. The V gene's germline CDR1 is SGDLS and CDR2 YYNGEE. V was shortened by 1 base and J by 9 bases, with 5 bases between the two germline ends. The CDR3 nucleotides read TGTGCCAGCAGCGTATTCGGTTCACCCCTCCACTTT. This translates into CASSVFGSPLHF.

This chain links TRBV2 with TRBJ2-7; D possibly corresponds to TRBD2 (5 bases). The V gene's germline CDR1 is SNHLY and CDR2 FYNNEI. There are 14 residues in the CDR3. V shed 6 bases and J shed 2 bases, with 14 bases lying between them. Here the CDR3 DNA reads TGTGCCAGCAGGGAGGACTTCCCAACCTACGAGCAGTACTTC. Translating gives CASREDFPTYEQYF.